This T cell receptor (beta chain) was sequenced for a study of CD8 T cells in ankylosing spondylitis. Study results and limitations: The clones that were linked to disease were reported to be significantly enriched in matched synovial fluid samples from ankylosing spondylitis patients. Certain motif variants had earlier appeared in reactive arthritis synovial fluid and blood. Peripheral blood held disease-linked clones only at relatively low frequency, and these were CD8+. One TCR beta motif, made up of roughly eight highly homologous variants, appeared characteristic of ankylosing spondylitis blood.

Concerning this clonotype: What it recognizes is unknown.

The TCR beta libraries were generated through quantitative 5'-RACE incorporating molecular barcodes. TCRdb used MiXCR to reprocess the 5' RACE reads, holding one entry per CDR3 protein. Here the sample spans 700,000 to 850,000 distinct CDR3 sequences, 12% being singletons. The sequence came from a male donor with ankylosing spondylitis. Sample: blood, either unsorted or a sorted T cell fraction (not recorded which).

CDR3 in DNA: TGTGCCAGCAGTCCAAACCTCCAGGGCTCTGAAGCTTTCTTT. Translated, it gives CASSPNLQGSEAFF. This rearrangement joins TRBV3-1 to TRBJ1-1; a weak D match, TRBD1 (5 bases). The germline CDR1 and CDR2 sequences are LGHDT and YNNKEL (reference sequence). The V gene lost 6 bases and the J gene lost 6 bases, with 17 bases spanning the gap. The CDR3 extends over 14 amino acids.